This T cell receptor (beta chain) came from a study of blood T cell repertoires in COVID-19. Study information: Samples representing acute and convalescent COVID-19 were sourced from the United States, Italy and Spain. The analysed material was cDNA or gDNA that came from T cells, B-cell-depleted T cells, or PBMCs.

As originally analysed: Quantification of nucleated cells was approximated via reference gene primer amplification. Repertoires were generated with immunoSEQ multiplex PCR, while TCRdb's copy carries only in-frame clones and drops some. For V, J and clone size, that table is used; D and trimming come from the DNA. The top ten clones hold 6.5% to 7% of a sample with roughly 110,000 clones, around 88% of them seen once. This CDR3 contains 14 residues. Trimming removed 5 bases at V and 6 bases at J, with 15 bases between. CDR1 is SGHDT, CDR2 YYEEEE, per germline. Sequencing used peripheral blood. The receptor was derived from a man in his forties or fifties with active or convalescent COVID-19. V and J are TRBV5-6 and TRBJ2-1, with D possibly TRBD2 on 6 matching bases. In nucleotides, the CDR3 is TGTGCCAGCAGAGGGACTCCCGGGGGCAATGAGCAGTTCTTC. Amino acids: CASRGTPGGNEQFF.